This paragraph covers one T cell receptor beta chain sequence. From germline, CDR1 is PRHDT and CDR2 FYEKMQ (reference sequence). This CDR3 comprises 15 residues. With 4 bases removed from V and 7 bases from J, the gap between germline ends came to 16 bases. Unique molecular identifiers were present on the cDNA, and a universal primer site came from template switching. In TCRdb, the 5' RACE reads were re-called with MiXCR into one record per CDR3 protein. This table has 1.5 million to 2 million distinct CDR3 sequences, under 35% appearing once. This record belongs to a study of identical twins. V is TRBV13 and J is TRBJ1-4; possibly TRBD1 for D (5 bases). Sequenced input: cord blood. The clonotype comes from a newborn girl in good health. The CDR3 protein is CASSWGDLKGEKLFF. The CDR3 region has the DNA TGTGCCAGCAGCTGGGGGGACCTGAAAGGTGAAAAACTGTTTTTT.